The present T cell receptor beta chain was sequenced within a study of blood T cell repertoires in COVID-19. Study in general: Sites in the United States, Italy and Spain provided acute and convalescent COVID-19 samples. PBMCs, B-cell-depleted T cells, or T cells were the source of the cDNA or gDNA that made up the material.

CDR3 size: 13 residues. CDR1 and CDR2 from the germline V gene are WSHSY and SAAADI. V was clipped by 4 bases and J by 11 bases, with 17 bases between them. Recruitment covered 20 to 25 US areas and drew participants whose ages spanned about 18 to 100 years. Here immunoSEQ multiplex PCR was the method, and the copy in TCRdb shows in-frame clones only, minus some. Here the sample spans a few hundred thousand clones, around 84% being singletons. This rearrangement joins TRBV10-2 to TRBJ1-1; D unclear. This receptor was taken from a woman aged 45 to 65 who had been exposed to COVID-19. Sequences were obtained from PBMCs or T cells enriched from blood (not recorded which). CDR3 sequence (DNA): TGCGCCAGCAGTGTCCAACAGCTTTCGGTTGCTTTCTTT. Translating gives CASSVQQLSVAFF.